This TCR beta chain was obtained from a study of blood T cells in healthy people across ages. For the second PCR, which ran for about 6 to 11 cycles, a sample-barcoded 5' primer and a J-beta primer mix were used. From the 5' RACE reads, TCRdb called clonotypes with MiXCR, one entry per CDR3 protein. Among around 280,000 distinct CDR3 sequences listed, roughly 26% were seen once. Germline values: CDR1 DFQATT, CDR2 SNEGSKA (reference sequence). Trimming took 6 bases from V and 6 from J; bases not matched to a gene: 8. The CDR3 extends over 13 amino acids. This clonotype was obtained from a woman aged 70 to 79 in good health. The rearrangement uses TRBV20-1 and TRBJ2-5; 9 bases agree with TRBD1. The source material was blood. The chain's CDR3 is CSALNDRGKTQYF. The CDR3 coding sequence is TGCAGTGCCCTAAACGACAGGGGGAAGACCCAGTACTTC.